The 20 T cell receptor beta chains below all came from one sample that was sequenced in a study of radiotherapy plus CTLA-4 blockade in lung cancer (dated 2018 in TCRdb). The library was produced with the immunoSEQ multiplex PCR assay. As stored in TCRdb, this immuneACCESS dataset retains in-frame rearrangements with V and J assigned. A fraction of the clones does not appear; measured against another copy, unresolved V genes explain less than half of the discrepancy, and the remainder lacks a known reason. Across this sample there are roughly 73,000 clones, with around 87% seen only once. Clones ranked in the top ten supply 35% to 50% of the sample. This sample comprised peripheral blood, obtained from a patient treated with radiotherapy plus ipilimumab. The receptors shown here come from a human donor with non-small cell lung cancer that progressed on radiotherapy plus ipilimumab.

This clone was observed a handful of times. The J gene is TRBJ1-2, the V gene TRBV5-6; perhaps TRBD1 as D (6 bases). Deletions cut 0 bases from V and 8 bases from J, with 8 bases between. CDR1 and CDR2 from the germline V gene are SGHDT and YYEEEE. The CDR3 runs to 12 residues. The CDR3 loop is CASSLGGRGYTF. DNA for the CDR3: TGTGCCAGCAGCTTGGGGGGGCGGGGCTACACCTTC.

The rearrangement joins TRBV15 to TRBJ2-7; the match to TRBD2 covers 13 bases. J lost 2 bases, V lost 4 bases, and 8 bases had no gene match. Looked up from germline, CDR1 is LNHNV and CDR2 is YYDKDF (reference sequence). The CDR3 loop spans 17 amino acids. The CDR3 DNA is TGTGCCACCAGCATAGAATGGACTAGCGGGGGTCCCTACGAGCAGTACTTC. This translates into CATSIEWTSGGPYEQYF.

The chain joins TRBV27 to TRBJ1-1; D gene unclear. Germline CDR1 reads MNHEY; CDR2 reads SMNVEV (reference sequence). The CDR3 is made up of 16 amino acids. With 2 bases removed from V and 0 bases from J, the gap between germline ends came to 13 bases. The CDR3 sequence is CASSLVTVAMNTEAFF. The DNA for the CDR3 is TGTGCCAGCAGTTTAGTAACTGTTGCCATGAACACTGAAGCTTTCTTT.

As DNA, the CDR3 is TGTGCCAGCAGCTTAGACCCCGGCAGCTATGGCTACACCTTC. Translating gives CASSLDPGSYGYTF. The chain couples TRBV11-2 to TRBJ1-2, with no clear D. The germline V gene encodes CDR1 SGHAT and CDR2 FQNNGV. The CDR3 totals 14 residues. Trimming removed 0 bases at V and 4 bases at J, with 9 bases between.

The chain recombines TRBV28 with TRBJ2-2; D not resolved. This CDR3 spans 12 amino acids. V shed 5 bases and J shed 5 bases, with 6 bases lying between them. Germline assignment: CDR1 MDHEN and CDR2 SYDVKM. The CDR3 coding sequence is TGTGCCAGCAGTCCCACAACCGGGGAGCTGTTTTTT. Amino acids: CASSPTTGELFF.

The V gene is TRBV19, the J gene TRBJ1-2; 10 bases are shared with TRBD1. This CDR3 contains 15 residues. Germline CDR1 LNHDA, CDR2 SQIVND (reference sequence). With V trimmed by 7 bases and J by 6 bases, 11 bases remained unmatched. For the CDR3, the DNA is TGTGCCAGTACCGAGACAGGGGGCGGGCGTAATGGCTACACCTTC. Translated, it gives CASTETGGGRNGYTF.

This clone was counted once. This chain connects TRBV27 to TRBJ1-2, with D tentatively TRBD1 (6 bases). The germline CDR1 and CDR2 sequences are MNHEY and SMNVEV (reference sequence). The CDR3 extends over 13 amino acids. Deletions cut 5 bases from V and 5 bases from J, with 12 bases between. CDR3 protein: CASSPLGQYGYTF. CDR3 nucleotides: TGTGCCAGCAGTCCTCTCGGACAGTATGGCTACACCTTC.

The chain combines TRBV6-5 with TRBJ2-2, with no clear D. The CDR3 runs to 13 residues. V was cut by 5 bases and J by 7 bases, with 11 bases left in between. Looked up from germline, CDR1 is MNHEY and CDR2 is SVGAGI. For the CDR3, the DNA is TGTGCCAGCAGTGACCAACTCTTCGGGGAGCTGTTTTTT. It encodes CASSDQLFGELFF.

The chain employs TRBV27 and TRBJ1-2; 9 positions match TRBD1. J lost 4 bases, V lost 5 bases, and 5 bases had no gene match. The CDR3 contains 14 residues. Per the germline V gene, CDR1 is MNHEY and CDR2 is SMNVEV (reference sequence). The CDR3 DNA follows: TGTGCCAGCAGTACCCAGACAGGGGGCTATGGCTACACCTTC. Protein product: CASSTQTGGYGYTF.

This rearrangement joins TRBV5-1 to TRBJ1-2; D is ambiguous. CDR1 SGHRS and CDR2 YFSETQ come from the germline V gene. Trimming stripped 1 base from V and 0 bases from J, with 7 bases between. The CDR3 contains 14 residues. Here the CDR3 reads CASSLSETNYGYTF. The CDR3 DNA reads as TGCGCCAGCAGCTTGTCGGAAACTAACTATGGCTACACCTTC.

The CDR3 region has the DNA TGTGCCAGCAGCTTCCATTCGTCCTACGAGCAGTACTTC. Its protein is CASSFHSSYEQYF. The V gene is TRBV7-2, the J gene TRBJ2-7; D is unclear. V lost 3 bases to trimming and J lost 1 base, with 7 bases between them. The CDR3 has 13 amino acids. Germline V gene lookup returns CDR1 SGHTA and CDR2 FQGNSA.

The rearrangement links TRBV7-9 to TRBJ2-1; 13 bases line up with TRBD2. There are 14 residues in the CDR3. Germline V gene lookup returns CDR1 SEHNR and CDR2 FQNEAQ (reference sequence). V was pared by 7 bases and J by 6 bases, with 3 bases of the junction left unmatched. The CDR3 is CASTGLAGINEQFF. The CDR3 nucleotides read TGTGCCAGCACGGGACTAGCGGGGATCAATGAGCAGTTCTTC.

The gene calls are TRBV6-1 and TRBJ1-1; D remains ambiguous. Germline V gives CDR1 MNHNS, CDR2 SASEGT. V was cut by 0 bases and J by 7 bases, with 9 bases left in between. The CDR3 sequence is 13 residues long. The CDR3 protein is CASSEAGGYEAFF. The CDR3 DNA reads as TGTGCCAGCAGTGAAGCGGGAGGTTATGAAGCTTTCTTT.

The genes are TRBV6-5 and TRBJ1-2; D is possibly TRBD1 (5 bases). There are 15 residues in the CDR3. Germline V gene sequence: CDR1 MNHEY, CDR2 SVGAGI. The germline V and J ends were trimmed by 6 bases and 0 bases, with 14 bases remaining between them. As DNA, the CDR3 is TGTGCCAGCAGCCCCTCGTGGGGGGCTAACTATGGCTACACCTTC. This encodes CASSPSWGANYGYTF.

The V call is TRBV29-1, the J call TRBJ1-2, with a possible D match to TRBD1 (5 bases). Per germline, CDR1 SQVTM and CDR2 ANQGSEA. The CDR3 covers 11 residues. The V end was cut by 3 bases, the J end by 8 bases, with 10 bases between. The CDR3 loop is CSVDAGAGYTF. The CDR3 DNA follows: TGCAGCGTTGATGCCGGGGCCGGCTACACCTTC.

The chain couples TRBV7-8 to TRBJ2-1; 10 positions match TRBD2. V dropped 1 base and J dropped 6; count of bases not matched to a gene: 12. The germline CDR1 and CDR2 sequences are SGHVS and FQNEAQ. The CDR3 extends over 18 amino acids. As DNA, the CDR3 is TGTGCCAGCAGCTTAGACGCTAGCGGGAGCCCGATGGGCAATGAGCAGTTCTTC. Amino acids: CASSLDASGSPMGNEQFF.

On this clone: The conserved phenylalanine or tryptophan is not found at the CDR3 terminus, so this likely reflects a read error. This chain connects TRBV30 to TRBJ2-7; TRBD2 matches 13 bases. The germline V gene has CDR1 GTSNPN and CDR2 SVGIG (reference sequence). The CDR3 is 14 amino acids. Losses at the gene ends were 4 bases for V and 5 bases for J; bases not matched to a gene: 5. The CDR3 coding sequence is TGTGCCTGGATCTACGGGACTAGCGGGAACGAGCAGTACGCC. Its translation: CAWIYGTSGNEQYA.

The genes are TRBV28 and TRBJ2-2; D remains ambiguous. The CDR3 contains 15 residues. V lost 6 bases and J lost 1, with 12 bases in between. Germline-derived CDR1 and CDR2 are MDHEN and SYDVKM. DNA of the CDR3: TGTGCCAGCAGCGACCCTCCGGTGAACACCGGGGAGCTGTTTTTT. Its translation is CASSDPPVNTGELFF.

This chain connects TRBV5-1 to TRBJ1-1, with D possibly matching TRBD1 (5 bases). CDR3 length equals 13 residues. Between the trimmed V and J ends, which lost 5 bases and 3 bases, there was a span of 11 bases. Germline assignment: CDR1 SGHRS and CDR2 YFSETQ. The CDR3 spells CASRFDSYTEAFF. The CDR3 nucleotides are TGCGCCAGCAGATTCGACAGCTACACTGAAGCTTTCTTT. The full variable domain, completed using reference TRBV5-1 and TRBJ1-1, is KAGVTQTPRYLIKTRGQQVTLSCSPISGHRSVSWYQQTPGQGLQFLFEYFSETQRNKGNFPGRFSGRQFSNSRSEMNVSTLELGDSALYLCASRFDSYTEAFFGQGTRLTVV.

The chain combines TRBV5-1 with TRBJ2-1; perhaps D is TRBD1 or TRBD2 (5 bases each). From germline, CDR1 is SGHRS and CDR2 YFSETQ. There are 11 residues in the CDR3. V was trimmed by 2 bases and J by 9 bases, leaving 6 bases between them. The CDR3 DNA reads TGCGCCAGCAGCTTTGGGGGTGAGCAGTTCTTC. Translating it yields CASSFGGEQFF. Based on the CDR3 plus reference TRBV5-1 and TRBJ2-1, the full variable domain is KAGVTQTPRYLIKTRGQQVTLSCSPISGHRSVSWYQQTPGQGLQFLFEYFSETQRNKGNFPGRFSGRQFSNSRSEMNVSTLELGDSALYLCASSFGGEQFFGPGTRLTVL.